This is a list of T cell receptor beta chains from one sample in a study of blood T cell repertoires in COVID-19. Only in-frame clones appear in the TCRdb table, and some are missing; sequencing was by immunoSEQ multiplex PCR. The sample lists 52,000 or so clones; approximately 80% were seen once. Source material: peripheral blood. The receptors derive from a human donor in a cohort sampled during active or convalescent COVID-19. Both conserved end residues are part of each CDR3. A D gene is named only where the DNA matches it firmly. Rows may omit the clone size; those that give it use once, few, many or a size class.

V gene,clone size,J gene,CDR3 length,D gene,CDR3 protein,CDR3 DNA
TRBV19,-,TRBJ2-6,14,-,CASAWTSGANVLTF,TGTGCCAGCGCTTGGACATCTGGGGCCAACGTCCTGACTTTC
TRBV6-1,-,TRBJ1-1,13,TRBD1,CASIHLTGNEAFF,TGTGCCAGCATTCATTTGACAGGGAATGAAGCTTTCTTT
TRBV9,-,TRBJ2-4,14,-,CASSVGGVENIQYF,TGTGCCAGCAGCGTAGGCGGGGTGGAAAACATTCAGTACTTC
TRBV27,few,TRBJ2-1,16,TRBD1,CASSYYGTGAGNEQFF,TGTGCCAGCAGTTACTACGGGACAGGGGCGGGCAATGAGCAGTTCTTC
TRBV27,-,TRBJ2-7,14,-,CASSFVDRSYEQYF,TGTGCCAGCAGTTTCGTCGACAGGAGCTACGAGCAGTACTTC
TRBV2,-,TRBJ2-1,15,-,CASSPETGIYNEQFF,TGTGCCAGCAGTCCGGAGACAGGTATCTACAATGAGCAGTTCTTC
TRBV4-1,few,TRBJ2-6,15,-,CASSQPTRRANVLTF,TGCGCCAGCAGCCAACCGACACGGCGGGCCAACGTCCTGACTTTC
TRBV7-7,few,TRBJ1-1,13,TRBD1,CASSVDRESEAFF,TGTGCTAGCAGCGTCGACAGGGAGAGTGAAGCTTTCTTT
TRBV4-3,once,TRBJ1-5,18,TRBD1,CASSQDLMRWDSYQPQHF,TGCGCCAGCAGCCAAGACCTAATGCGATGGGACAGTTATCAGCCCCAGCATTTT
TRBV6-5,-,TRBJ2-3,15,TRBD1,CASRSGGQGADTQYF,TGTGCCAGCAGGAGTGGGGGACAGGGGGCAGATACGCAGTATTTT
TRBV5-6,-,TRBJ2-5,16,TRBD1,CASSLITGGVQETQYF,TGTGCCAGCAGCTTGATCACAGGGGGAGTCCAAGAGACCCAGTACTTC
TRBV7-2,-,TRBJ1-1,12,-,CASRLLDTEAFF,TGTGCCAGCAGACTTTTAGACACTGAAGCTTTCTTT
TRBV5-5,-,TRBJ1-1,14,-,CASSLVQGITEAFF,TGTGCCAGCAGCTTGGTACAGGGAATCACTGAAGCTTTCTTT
TRBV12-3/TRBV12-4,few,TRBJ1-2,13,TRBD1,CASSWDRNYGYTF,TGTGCCAGCAGTTGGGACAGGAACTATGGCTACACCTTC
TRBV19,-,TRBJ1-6,13,TRBD1,CASGTVGDSPLHF,TGTGCCAGCGGGACAGTGGGTGATTCACCCCTCCACTTT
TRBV27,-,TRBJ1-5,15,TRBD1,CAPGRTGASNQPQHF,TGTGCCCCTGGACGGACAGGGGCGAGCAATCAGCCCCAGCATTTT
TRBV5-8,-,TRBJ2-5,16,TRBD2,CASSLLLGRGQETQYF,TGTGCCAGCAGCTTACTCCTGGGGCGGGGGCAAGAGACCCAGTACTTC
TRBV2,-,TRBJ2-5,15,-,CASSISHIFQETQYF,TGTGCCAGCAGCATATCACACATATTCCAAGAGACCCAGTACTTC
TRBV6-5,few,TRBJ1-4,15,TRBD1,CASSYSQGLREKLFF,TGTGCCAGCAGTTACTCACAGGGGCTGAGGGAAAAACTGTTTTTT
TRBV9,-,TRBJ1-1,14,-,CASSVQGGGTEAFF,TGTGCCAGCAGCGTGCAGGGAGGGGGCACTGAAGCTTTCTTT
TRBV19,few,TRBJ1-2,18,-,CASSIDMGGPNYNYGYTF,TGTGCCAGTAGTATAGATATGGGAGGGCCGAACTACAACTATGGCTACACCTTC
TRBV5-6,-,TRBJ1-1,11,TRBD1,CASSPGQGAFF,TGTGCCAGCAGCCCCGGACAGGGGGCTTTCTTT
TRBV27,-,TRBJ1-1,15,-,CASSFGGGRGTEAFF,TGTGCCAGCAGTTTTGGCGGGGGCCGGGGGACTGAAGCTTTCTTT
TRBV7-2,-,TRBJ2-5,16,TRBD1,CASSLGPGQSGETQYF,TGTGCCAGCAGCCTGGGCCCGGGACAGAGTGGGGAGACCCAGTACTTC
TRBV3-1/TRBV3-2,once,TRBJ1-3,14,-,CASSPGGSGNTIYF,TGTGCCAGCAGCCCCGGGGGTTCTGGAAACACCATATATTTT
TRBV7-2,-,TRBJ2-3,16,-,CASSLAGRGSTDTQYF,TGTGCCAGCAGCTTAGCGGGTAGGGGTAGCACAGATACGCAGTATTTT
TRBV2,-,TRBJ2-3,14,-,CASSEPTSTDTQYF,TGTGCCAGCAGTGAACCCACTTCCACAGATACGCAGTATTTT
TRBV11-2,-,TRBJ2-7,14,-,CASSWAGGRYEQYF,TGTGCCAGCAGCTGGGCAGGGGGGAGGTACGAGCAGTACTTC
TRBV24-1,-,TRBJ1-5,18,TRBD1,CATSDGPTGPYSNQPQHF,TGTGCCACCAGTGATGGACCGACAGGGCCATATAGCAATCAGCCCCAGCATTTT
TRBV9,-,TRBJ1-3,16,-,CASSAPGGGRENTIYF,TGTGCCAGCAGCGCCCCCGGAGGAGGGAGGGAAAACACCATATATTTT
TRBV7-2,once,TRBJ1-2,15,TRBD1,CASSLVTGARTGYTF,TGTGCCAGCAGCTTGGTGACAGGGGCGCGGACTGGCTACACCTTC
TRBV6-5,-,TRBJ2-7,15,TRBD1,CASSYSGTGFSEQYF,TGTGCCAGCAGTTACTCGGGGACAGGGTTCTCCGAGCAGTACTTC
TRBV6-2/TRBV6-3,-,TRBJ2-7,19,TRBD2,CASSYPGRPGTSGGYEQYF,TGTGCCAGCAGTTACCCCGGCAGGCCCGGGACTAGCGGGGGTTACGAGCAGTACTTC
TRBV6-4,-,TRBJ1-1,13,-,CASSNYQNTEAFF,TGTGCCAGCAGTAACTATCAGAACACTGAAGCTTTCTTT
TRBV4-3,-,TRBJ1-5,14,-,CASSQDRSGQPQHF,TGCGCCAGCAGCCAAGATCGGTCCGGGCAGCCCCAGCATTTT
TRBV5-1,-,TRBJ1-2,15,-,CASSLTTQSNYGYTF,TGCGCCAGCAGCCTAACGACACAATCTAACTATGGCTACACCTTC
TRBV27,-,TRBJ2-3,15,TRBD2,CASSSRTSGTDTQYF,TGTGCCAGCAGTTCCCGGACTAGCGGAACAGATACGCAGTATTTT
TRBV19,-,TRBJ2-3,15,TRBD1,CASSVSWTGTDTQYF,TGTGCCAGTAGTGTATCCTGGACAGGGACAGATACGCAGTATTTT
TRBV12-3/TRBV12-4,-,TRBJ2-2,13,-,CASSLGLTGELFF,TGTGCCAGCAGTTTAGGACTCACCGGGGAGCTGTTTTTT
TRBV2,-,TRBJ2-3,13,TRBD1,CASTRQGTDTQYF,TGTGCCAGCACTCGACAGGGTACAGATACGCAGTATTTT
TRBV11-2,-,TRBJ1-3,11,-,CASSLYNTIYF,TGTGCCAGCAGCTTATATAACACCATATATTTT
TRBV7-9,-,TRBJ2-7,14,TRBD1,CASSLVGTAYEQYF,TGTGCCAGCAGCTTAGTTGGGACAGCCTACGAGCAGTACTTC
TRBV4-1,-,TRBJ1-5,14,TRBD1,CASSQGQGNQPQHF,TGCGCCAGCAGCCAAGGACAGGGTAATCAGCCCCAGCATTTT
TRBV2,-,TRBJ1-4,13,-,CASAGGGGEKLFF,TGTGCCAGCGCCGGGGGCGGGGGTGAAAAACTGTTTTTT
TRBV6-1,-,TRBJ2-1,15,-,CASSEMAGLGDEQFF,TGTGCCAGCAGTGAGATGGCAGGTCTCGGGGATGAGCAGTTCTTC
TRBV5-5,-,TRBJ1-4,14,-,CASSFLGGNEKLFF,TGTGCCAGCAGTTTTCTAGGGGGTAATGAAAAACTGTTTTTT
TRBV3-1/TRBV3-2,-,TRBJ2-3,16,TRBD2,CASSQGSGGGTDTQYF,TGTGCCAGCAGCCAAGGATCGGGGGGGGGCACAGATACGCAGTATTTT
TRBV7-2,-,TRBJ1-1,16,TRBD1,CASSLDGRTGRSEAFF,TGTGCCAGCAGCTTAGATGGGCGGACAGGGCGTAGTGAAGCTTTCTTT
TRBV5-1,once,TRBJ2-5,16,TRBD2,CASSDSGGAGGETQYF,TGCGCCAGCAGTGATAGCGGGGGGGCCGGGGGAGAGACCCAGTACTTC
TRBV5-6,-,TRBJ1-2,15,TRBD1,CASSLETGGPYGYTF,TGTGCCAGCAGCTTGGAGACAGGGGGCCCCTATGGCTACACCTTC
TRBV7-3,-,TRBJ2-1,14,-,CASSLRGLYNEQFF,TGTGCCAGCAGCCTCAGGGGCCTTTACAATGAGCAGTTCTTC
TRBV3-1/TRBV3-2,few,TRBJ1-1,18,TRBD1,CASSPVRQGEFPNTEAFF,TGTGCCAGCAGTCCTGTAAGACAGGGGGAATTCCCGAACACTGAAGCTTTCTTT
TRBV24-1,-,TRBJ2-1,14,-,CATSGEGVGDEQFF,TGTGCCACCAGTGGAGAGGGGGTAGGCGATGAGCAGTTCTTC